The entry below gives a single T cell receptor (beta chain) sequence along with its context. Antigen specificity is unknown. Samples underwent the assay at deep level. Libraries were prepared by immunoSEQ multiplex PCR; TCRdb keeps only in-frame clonotypes and omits some of them. The top ten hold around 0.3% of the sample, which has around 370,000 clones, approximately 97% seen once. This specimen belongs to a study of shared clonotypes between healthy human individuals. The germline V gene encodes CDR1 SGHAT and CDR2 FQNNGV. V was pared by 4 bases and J by 10 bases, with 5 bases of the junction left unmatched. CDR3 size: 13 residues. Study results and caveats: Sharing across a few donors was seen in 4.5% to 5.5% of naive CD4 clonotypes.

Nashville, Tennessee was home to all donors, each a Caucasian adult. What CD8 memory combined were CD45RO+ cells and CCR7-negative CD45RA+ TemRA cells. Sequenced input: memory CD8+ T cells sorted from blood. Subset indicated: CD45RO+ cells pooled with CCR7-negative TemRA cells. The chain uses TRBV11-2 and TRBJ2-1, with 9 bases identical to TRBD2. The receptor was derived from a man younger than 45 in good health. The CDR3 protein is CASSSSGMIEQFF. For the CDR3, the DNA is TGTGCCAGCAGCTCTAGCGGGATGATCGAGCAGTTCTTC.